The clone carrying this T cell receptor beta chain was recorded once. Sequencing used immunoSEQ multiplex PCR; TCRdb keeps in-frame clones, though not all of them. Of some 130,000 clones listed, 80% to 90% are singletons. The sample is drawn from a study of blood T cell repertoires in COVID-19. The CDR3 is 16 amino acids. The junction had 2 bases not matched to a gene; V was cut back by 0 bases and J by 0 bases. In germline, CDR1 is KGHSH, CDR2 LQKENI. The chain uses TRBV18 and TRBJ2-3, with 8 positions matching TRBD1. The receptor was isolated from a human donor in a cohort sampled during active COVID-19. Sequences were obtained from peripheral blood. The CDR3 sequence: CASSPPQGVSTDTQYF. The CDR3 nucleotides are TGTGCCAGCTCACCACCACAGGGGGTTAGCACAGATACGCAGTATTTT.